These T cell receptor beta chains were read from a single sample in a study of response to subunit inactivated influenza vaccine. TCRdb redid the calling of the RT-PCR reads with MiXCR, one entry per CDR3 protein. The repertoire includes more than 450,000 distinct CDR3 sequences, about 12% of them detected once, and 10% sits in the top ten. The sequencing used PBMCs from blood, collected on the day of vaccination. The receptor source for this set is a man aged 50 to 59 who received an inactivated influenza vaccine. Each CDR3 is given with its conserved first and last residue. The order of the fields is D gene, J gene, clone size, V gene, CDR3 protein, CDR3 DNA. A D gene is named only where the DNA matches it firmly. Only part of the rows carry a size: once, few, many, or a class if the clone is expanded.

d_call: TRBD1; j_call: TRBJ2-7; clone_size: -; v_call: TRBV13; cdr3_aa: CASTPSGRGLSYEQYF; cdr3_nt: TGTGCCAGCACCCCTTCGGGCAGGGGGCTTTCCTACGAGCAGTACTTC
d_call: TRBD1; j_call: TRBJ1-2; clone_size: -; v_call: TRBV3-1; cdr3_aa: CASSPGTGESGYTF; cdr3_nt: TGTGCCAGCAGTCCCGGGACAGGGGAGTCGGGCTACACCTTC
d_call: TRBD1; j_call: TRBJ2-7; clone_size: many; v_call: TRBV20-1; cdr3_aa: CSAGQGAVSEQYF; cdr3_nt: TGCAGTGCTGGACAGGGGGCTGTTAGCGAGCAGTACTTC
d_call: -; j_call: TRBJ1-1; clone_size: -; v_call: TRBV5-1; cdr3_aa: CASSLASLNTEAFF; cdr3_nt: TGCGCCAGCAGCTTGGCCAGCTTGAACACTGAAGCTTTCTTT
d_call: TRBD2; j_call: TRBJ2-1; clone_size: many; v_call: TRBV24-1; cdr3_aa: CATSDFSGGFYEQFF; cdr3_nt: TGTGCCACCAGTGATTTCAGCGGGGGTTTCTATGAGCAGTTCTTC
d_call: -; j_call: TRBJ2-7; clone_size: many; v_call: TRBV7-6; cdr3_aa: CASSFTDTSYEQYF; cdr3_nt: TGTGCCAGCAGCTTTACGGACACTTCCTACGAGCAGTACTTC
d_call: -; j_call: TRBJ1-1; clone_size: few; v_call: TRBV9; cdr3_aa: CASSVGGLSVNTEAFF; cdr3_nt: TGTGCCAGCAGCGTAGGTGGCTTAAGCGTGAACACTGAAGCTTTCTTT
d_call: -; j_call: TRBJ2-1; clone_size: few; v_call: TRBV20-1; cdr3_aa: CSASPRTGGSSGRVHYNEQFF; cdr3_nt: TGCAGTGCTAGTCCCCGGACAGGGGGCTCTAGCGGGAGGGTTCACTACAATGAGCAGTTCTTC
d_call: TRBD2; j_call: TRBJ2-5; clone_size: few; v_call: TRBV20-1; cdr3_aa: CSARELAGGPETQYF; cdr3_nt: TGCAGTGCTAGAGAACTAGCGGGGGGGCCGGAGACCCAGTACTTC
d_call: -; j_call: TRBJ2-3; clone_size: many; v_call: TRBV9; cdr3_aa: CASSLPGADTQYF; cdr3_nt: TGTGCCAGCAGTCTTCCGGGGGCGGATACGCAGTATTTT
d_call: TRBD2; j_call: TRBJ2-2; clone_size: -; v_call: TRBV3-1; cdr3_aa: CASSQTAGGGTGELFF; cdr3_nt: TGTGCCAGCAGCCAAACAGCGGGGGGCGGTACCGGGGAGCTGTTTTTT
d_call: TRBD2; j_call: TRBJ2-1; clone_size: few; v_call: TRBV6-2/TRBV6-3; cdr3_aa: CASSPGGGKWTSGDSYNEQFF; cdr3_nt: TGTGCCAGCAGTCCCGGGGGGGGAAAATGGACTAGCGGAGACTCCTACAATGAGCAGTTCTTC
d_call: -; j_call: TRBJ1-2; clone_size: -; v_call: TRBV25-1; cdr3_aa: CASSETAMGGKYGYTF; cdr3_nt: TGTGCCAGCAGTGAGACAGCGATGGGGGGCAAGTATGGCTACACCTTC
d_call: -; j_call: TRBJ2-1; clone_size: -; v_call: TRBV11-2; cdr3_aa: CASSLLAESEQFF; cdr3_nt: TGTGCCAGCAGCTTATTGGCGGAGAGTGAGCAGTTCTTC
d_call: TRBD2; j_call: TRBJ2-1; clone_size: -; v_call: TRBV12-3/TRBV12-4; cdr3_aa: CASSRKRTRQNNEQFF; cdr3_nt: TGTGCCAGCAGTCGCAAACGGACTAGACAAAACAATGAGCAGTTCTTC
d_call: -; j_call: TRBJ2-3; clone_size: -; v_call: TRBV6-1; cdr3_aa: CASSSRSSSTDTQYF; cdr3_nt: TGTGCCAGCAGCTCCCGGTCGTCTAGCACAGATACGCAGTATTTT
d_call: TRBD1; j_call: TRBJ1-4; clone_size: few; v_call: TRBV5-1; cdr3_aa: CASTRTGFNEKLFF; cdr3_nt: TGCGCCAGCACCAGGACAGGGTTTAATGAAAAACTGTTTTTT
d_call: -; j_call: TRBJ2-1; clone_size: few; v_call: TRBV6-2/TRBV6-3; cdr3_aa: CASSPPQEEQFF; cdr3_nt: TGTGCCAGCAGCCCACCCCAGGAGGAGCAGTTCTTC
d_call: -; j_call: TRBJ2-7; clone_size: -; v_call: TRBV20-1; cdr3_aa: CSASGGRGDEQYF; cdr3_nt: TGCAGTGCTAGCGGTGGCAGGGGGGACGAGCAGTACTTC
d_call: -; j_call: TRBJ2-3; clone_size: few; v_call: TRBV5-6; cdr3_aa: CASSLLESTDTQYF; cdr3_nt: TGTGCCAGCAGCTTGCTGGAAAGCACAGATACGCAGTATTTT
d_call: TRBD1; j_call: TRBJ2-5; clone_size: few; v_call: TRBV12-3/TRBV12-4; cdr3_aa: CASSSQDRAIQETQYF; cdr3_nt: TGTGCCAGCAGTTCCCAGGACAGGGCGATACAAGAGACCCAGTACTTC
d_call: TRBD1; j_call: TRBJ2-7; clone_size: few; v_call: TRBV18; cdr3_aa: CASSPTGQGKNEQYF; cdr3_nt: TGTGCCAGCTCCCCGACAGGACAGGGAAAAAACGAGCAGTACTTC
d_call: -; j_call: TRBJ1-2; clone_size: many; v_call: TRBV4-2; cdr3_aa: CASSQDYLSPYGYTF; cdr3_nt: TGTGCCAGCAGCCAAGATTATTTAAGCCCTTATGGCTACACCTTC
d_call: -; j_call: TRBJ2-5; clone_size: many; v_call: TRBV21-1; cdr3_aa: CASSKNPGKETQYF; cdr3_nt: TGTGCCAGCAGCAAAAATCCGGGCAAAGAGACCCAGTACTTC
d_call: -; j_call: TRBJ1-1; clone_size: -; v_call: TRBV3-1; cdr3_aa: CASSQDSQGQSEAFF; cdr3_nt: TGTGCCAGCAGCCAAGATTCGCAGGGGCAGTCTGAAGCTTTCTTT
d_call: -; j_call: TRBJ1-2; clone_size: few; v_call: TRBV12-3/TRBV12-4; cdr3_aa: CASSFTPRKGYTF; cdr3_nt: TGTGCCAGCAGTTTTACGCCTCGCAAGGGCTACACCTTC
d_call: TRBD2; j_call: TRBJ2-2; clone_size: -; v_call: TRBV11-2; cdr3_aa: CASSLYNLAGGSTGELFF; cdr3_nt: TGTGCCAGCAGCTTATACAATCTAGCGGGAGGATCCACCGGGGAGCTGTTTTTT
d_call: TRBD2; j_call: TRBJ2-1; clone_size: -; v_call: TRBV7-8; cdr3_aa: CASSSQREATTMGQFF; cdr3_nt: TGTGCCAGCAGCTCCCAGCGGGAGGCGACCACAATGGGGCAGTTCTTC
d_call: -; j_call: TRBJ2-2; clone_size: few; v_call: TRBV29-1; cdr3_aa: CSVEDRGNTGELFF; cdr3_nt: TGCAGCGTTGAAGACAGGGGAAATACCGGGGAGCTGTTTTTT
d_call: TRBD2; j_call: TRBJ2-1; clone_size: -; v_call: TRBV3-1; cdr3_aa: CASSQERLAGGAEQFF; cdr3_nt: TGTGCCAGCAGCCAAGAAAGGCTAGCGGGAGGGGCTGAGCAGTTCTTC
d_call: TRBD1; j_call: TRBJ1-1; clone_size: many; v_call: TRBV6-1; cdr3_aa: CASSLGQGATEAFF; cdr3_nt: TGTGCCAGCAGTCTGGGACAGGGGGCAACTGAAGCTTTCTTT
d_call: TRBD2; j_call: TRBJ2-7; clone_size: few; v_call: TRBV7-2; cdr3_aa: CASSLRSSGGAYEQYF; cdr3_nt: TGTGCCAGCAGCTTACGGTCTAGCGGGGGAGCCTACGAGCAGTACTTC
d_call: -; j_call: TRBJ2-3; clone_size: few; v_call: TRBV18; cdr3_aa: CASSRRLGADTQYF; cdr3_nt: TGTGCCAGCTCACGGCGGTTGGGGGCAGATACGCAGTATTTT
d_call: TRBD1; j_call: TRBJ1-5; clone_size: few; v_call: TRBV15; cdr3_aa: CATSRRQGPDQPQHF; cdr3_nt: TGTGCCACCAGCAGAAGACAGGGGCCGGATCAGCCCCAGCATTTT
d_call: TRBD2; j_call: TRBJ2-3; clone_size: few; v_call: TRBV10-3; cdr3_aa: CAISESTPSGRYTDTQYF; cdr3_nt: TGTGCCATCAGTGAGTCAACTCCCAGCGGGAGGTACACAGATACGCAGTATTTT
d_call: TRBD2; j_call: TRBJ2-1; clone_size: few; v_call: TRBV4-1; cdr3_aa: CASSQLDLIAGGNEQFF; cdr3_nt: TGCGCCAGCAGCCAACTGGACTTGATAGCGGGAGGCAATGAGCAGTTCTTC
d_call: -; j_call: TRBJ2-7; clone_size: -; v_call: TRBV3-1; cdr3_aa: CASSQDPGVLSREQYF; cdr3_nt: TGTGCCAGCAGCCAAGACCCAGGGGTTCTCTCTCGCGAGCAGTACTTC
d_call: -; j_call: TRBJ2-7; clone_size: few; v_call: TRBV20-1; cdr3_aa: CSARDDEVFLYEQYF; cdr3_nt: TGCAGTGCTAGAGATGATGAGGTGTTTCTCTACGAGCAGTACTTC
d_call: -; j_call: TRBJ2-1; clone_size: many; v_call: TRBV28; cdr3_aa: CASSLPPPTANEQFF; cdr3_nt: TGTGCCAGCAGTTTACCACCCCCTACGGCCAATGAGCAGTTCTTC
d_call: -; j_call: TRBJ1-2; clone_size: -; v_call: TRBV5-1; cdr3_aa: CASRFREGYGYTF; cdr3_nt: TGCGCCAGCAGATTCCGGGAAGGCTATGGCTACACCTTC
d_call: TRBD1; j_call: TRBJ1-1; clone_size: -; v_call: TRBV12-3/TRBV12-4; cdr3_aa: CASSGQGTEAFF; cdr3_nt: TGTGCCAGCAGCGGACAGGGCACTGAAGCTTTCTTT
d_call: TRBD2; j_call: TRBJ2-5; clone_size: -; v_call: TRBV7-2; cdr3_aa: CASSPVAGGAGTQYF; cdr3_nt: TGTGCCAGCAGCCCGGTAGCGGGGGGCGCGGGGACCCAGTACTTC
d_call: -; j_call: TRBJ2-1; clone_size: -; v_call: TRBV12-3/TRBV12-4; cdr3_aa: CASTHRAREQFF; cdr3_nt: TGTGCCAGCACCCACAGGGCCAGGGAGCAGTTCTTC
d_call: TRBD1; j_call: TRBJ1-2; clone_size: many; v_call: TRBV25-1; cdr3_aa: CASSRQGGGYTF; cdr3_nt: TGTGCCAGCAGCAGACAGGGTGGAGGCTACACCTTC
d_call: TRBD2; j_call: TRBJ2-1; clone_size: few; v_call: TRBV5-1; cdr3_aa: CASSYYSGRAGNEQFF; cdr3_nt: TGCGCCAGCAGCTACTATAGCGGGAGGGCCGGTAATGAGCAGTTCTTC
d_call: TRBD2; j_call: TRBJ2-1; clone_size: few; v_call: TRBV5-5; cdr3_aa: CASSPVFGGRIYNEQFF; cdr3_nt: TGTGCCAGCAGCCCCGTTTTCGGCGGGAGGATCTACAATGAGCAGTTCTTC
d_call: TRBD2; j_call: TRBJ2-3; clone_size: few; v_call: TRBV2; cdr3_aa: CASSVTGGRADTQYF; cdr3_nt: TGTGCCAGCAGTGTCACGGGAGGGCGCGCAGATACGCAGTATTTT